Described below is a single T cell receptor (beta chain) sequence and its context. The antigen remains undetermined. One entry per CDR3 protein results from TCRdb running MiXCR on the reads. The repertoire holds about 74,000 distinct CDR3 sequences, with about 27% as singletons. The CDR3 length is 14 residues. The V gene lost 3 bases and the J gene lost 6 bases, with 15 bases spanning the gap. CDR1 MNHEY and CDR2 SMNVEV come from the germline V gene (reference sequence). This entry is derived from a study of T cell repertoires in cytomegalovirus infection. Whole-study findings and limits: The cumulative frequency of public TCR beta families identified carriers of CMV plus the relevant HLA.

This rearrangement joins TRBV27 to TRBJ2-7, with a tentative D call TRBD1 (5 bases). The material was CD8+ T cells from cultured PBMCs, obtained from culture after CMV antigen stimulation. The clonotype was recovered from a human donor in good health (CMV status not recorded). Some clones in this sample may be carry-over from other donors' samples. The CDR3 reads CASSFEGVAGEQYF. In DNA, the CDR3 is TGTGCCAGCAGTTTCGAAGGGGTTGCCGGCGAGCAGTACTTC.